A single TCR beta chain is shown here with its context. As yet, its antigen is unknown. Built from TCR beta cDNA, the libraries had unique molecular identifiers in them. TCRdb independently ran MiXCR on the PCR reads; one entry per CDR3 protein. The table records 170,000 or so distinct CDR3 sequences, about 29% of them present only once. The data originate from a study of post-analysis software for immune sequencing data. In the study overall: Included courses were relapsing-remitting and secondary progressive multiple sclerosis; progressive-relapsing multiple sclerosis was also included. Findings and caveats of the study: TRBV segments more frequent in patients than in controls numbered roughly 5 and included TRBV5-6, TRBV5-1 and TRBV20-1. F measure grouped same-batch samples tightly together. When compared against controls, multiple sclerosis patients showed significantly lower normalized Chao1 diversity.

Trimming shortened V by 6 bases and J by 2 bases, and 17 bases separated the two germline ends. This CDR3 spans 15 amino acids. The germline gives CDR1 MNHEY, CDR2 SVGEGT. The receptor was derived from a girl between 5 and 17 years old with multiple sclerosis. The chain links TRBV6-2 or TRBV6-3 to TRBJ2-7, with D perhaps matching TRBD2 (6 bases). The sample comprised blood. The CDR3 DNA is TGTGCCAGCAGAGGGGACTTTTTCCTCACCTACGAGCAGTACTTC. Protein product: CASRGDFFLTYEQYF.